Listed here are 18 T cell receptor beta chains from one sample, sequenced in a study of blood T cells in healthy people across ages. Then a second PCR, running about 7 to 11 cycles, was carried out with a sample-barcoded 5' primer and a J-beta primer mix. Using its own MiXCR run on the 5' RACE reads, TCRdb lists one record per CDR3 protein. Counted here are 1.4 million to 1.5 million distinct CDR3 sequences, around 39% occurring once; the ten biggest clones make up approximately 7.9%. The sample consisted of blood. All receptors derive from a woman aged 18-29 years in good health.

In this sample, this clonotype turned up a few times. The chain uses TRBV7-9 and TRBJ2-1; the match to TRBD2 covers 11 bases. Losses at the gene ends were 2 bases for V and 1 base for J; bases not matched to a gene: 7. The CDR3 length is 18 residues. Germline lookup yields CDR1 SEHNR and CDR2 FQNEAQ (reference sequence). The CDR3 bases are TGTGCCAGCAGCTTAACTAGCGGGAGAATAGGTTCCTACAATGAGCAGTTCTTC. Its protein product is CASSLTSGRIGSYNEQFF.

Many counts were recorded for this clonotype. The rearrangement joins TRBV25-1 to TRBJ1-2; D call uncertain. From germline, CDR1 is MGHDK and CDR2 SYGVNS. The CDR3 has 12 amino acids. V lost 7 bases and J 4 bases, leaving 10 bases between the germline ends. The CDR3 reads CASTGLSYGYTF. The CDR3 nucleotides read TGTGCCAGCACAGGTCTTTCCTATGGCTACACCTTC.

V and J are TRBV5-1 and TRBJ2-3; a weak D match, TRBD2 (7 bases). V lost 2 bases and J 2 bases, leaving 15 bases between the germline ends. Germline V gene sequence: CDR1 SGHRS, CDR2 YFSETQ. There are 16 residues in the CDR3. The CDR3 loop is CASSFLGGAPTDTQYF. In nucleotides, the CDR3 is TGCGCCAGCAGCTTCCTTGGGGGGGCCCCCACAGATACGCAGTATTTT. Based on the CDR3 plus reference TRBV5-1 and TRBJ2-3, the full variable domain is KAGVTQTPRYLIKTRGQQVTLSCSPISGHRSVSWYQQTPGQGLQFLFEYFSETQRNKGNFPGRFSGRQFSNSRSEMNVSTLELGDSALYLCASSFLGGAPTDTQYFGPGTRLTVL.

Only a few counts were recorded for this clonotype. The chain employs TRBV4-2 and TRBJ2-7, with TRBD2 identical over 10 bases. Per germline, CDR1 LGHNA and CDR2 YNFKEQ. Trimming removed 1 base from V and 2 bases from J; junction bases left unmatched: 5. This CDR3 is 16 amino acids long. The CDR3 protein is CASSQALAGAAYEQYF. The CDR3 bases are TGTGCCAGCAGCCAAGCTCTAGCGGGGGCCGCCTACGAGCAGTACTTC.

This clonotype was seen a handful of times. The rearrangement joins TRBV19 to TRBJ2-7; perhaps TRBD2 as D (6 bases). Germline V CDR1 and CDR2: LNHDA, SQIVND (reference sequence). Trimming took off 5 bases at V and 4 bases at J, with 12 bases between the two ends. This CDR3 is built from 13 residues. Written as DNA, the CDR3 is TGTGCCAGTAGTGGGACTCCGAATTACGAGCAGTACTTC. Protein sequence: CASSGTPNYEQYF.

This clonotype was counted a few times. This rearrangement joins TRBV7-3 to TRBJ1-1; 9 bases agree with TRBD1. The germline V gene has CDR1 SGHTA and CDR2 FQGTGA. There are 17 residues in the CDR3. Trimming removed 5 bases from V and 4 bases from J; junction bases left unmatched: 14. The CDR3 spells CASSSPGGQGKITEAFF. CDR3 nucleotides: TGTGCCAGCAGCAGCCCTGGGGGACAGGGAAAGATCACTGAAGCTTTCTTT.

This chain connects TRBV4-1 to TRBJ2-2; a weak D match, TRBD1 (7 bases). Trimming left V 4 bases short and J 0 bases short, with 12 bases between. The CDR3 runs to 16 residues. Germline CDR1 MGHRA, CDR2 YSYEKL. The CDR3 DNA follows: TGCGCCAGCAGCCTCCAGGGGGGCCCGAACACCGGGGAGCTGTTTTTT. It is translated as CASSLQGGPNTGELFF.

This clonotype has only a few counts. This sequence joins TRBV6-1 and TRBJ2-7, with TRBD2 matching over 9 bases. Germline CDR1 is MNHNS and CDR2 is SASEGT. The CDR3 is 15 amino acids. J lost 2 bases, V lost 4 bases, and 6 bases had no gene match. CDR3 sequence: CASSGGTSITYEQYF. The CDR3 nucleotides are TGTGCCAGCAGTGGCGGGACTAGCATTACCTACGAGCAGTACTTC.

Ten or more counts support this clonotype. The chain has TRBV20-1 and TRBJ2-3; no reliable D call. The CDR3 loop spans 15 amino acids. Germline V lookup: CDR1 DFQATT, CDR2 SNEGSKA (reference sequence). V lost 3 bases to trimming and J lost 3 bases, with 16 bases between them. The CDR3 coding sequence is TGCAGTGCTAGGGGCTCCCGCTCTCTGACAGATACGCAGTATTTT. Amino acid sequence: CSARGSRSLTDTQYF.

Note on this clonotype: Germline is not matched at one junction end, which may reflect a read error. This chain connects TRBV7-9 to TRBJ2-1; D is perhaps TRBD2 (6 bases). This CDR3 comprises 12 residues. Germline CDR1 SEHNR, CDR2 FQNEAQ (reference sequence). CDR3 sequence: CASSQGGDEKFF. Here the CDR3 DNA reads TGTGCCAGCAGTCAGGGCGGGGATGAGAAGTTCTTC. The whole variable domain, filled in from reference TRBV7-9 and TRBJ2-1, reads DTGVSQNPRHKITKRGQNVTFRCDPISEHNRLYWYRQTLGQGPEFLTYFQNEAQLEKSRLLSDRFSAERPKGSFSTLEIQRTEQGDSAMYLCASSQGGDEKFFGPGTRLTVL.

The chain links TRBV6-6 to TRBJ2-7; 10 bases map to TRBD2. The V segment lost 5 bases and the J segment 0 bases; nucleotides outside the gene matches: 7. In germline, CDR1 is MNHNY, CDR2 SVGAGI (reference sequence). The CDR3 is 16 residues long. The CDR3 here is CASSLRTSGLSYEQYF. As DNA, the CDR3 is TGTGCCAGCAGTCTTCGGACTAGCGGCCTCTCCTACGAGCAGTACTTC.

The chain combines TRBV21-1 with TRBJ2-7; TRBD2 reflects the table's D call only, with no check against the DNA. TRBV21-1 represents a pseudogene. The CDR3 loop spans 18 amino acids. The CDR3 bases are TGTGCCAGCAGCAAGGGGCATAGGCGGGAGGGCCTCGGGGACGAGCAGTACTTC. It is translated as CASSKGHRREGLGDEQYF.

A few counts support this clonotype. J is TRBJ2-3 and V is TRBV7-9; 10 positions match TRBD2. The CDR3 loop spans 14 amino acids. Germline CDR1 SEHNR, CDR2 FQNEAQ (reference sequence). V shed 5 bases, J shed 1 base, and the junction held 0 bases outside the gene matches. The CDR3 here is CASSTSGGTDTQYF. The CDR3 nucleotides read TGTGCCAGCAGCACTAGCGGGGGCACAGATACGCAGTATTTT.

The chain links TRBV4-2 to TRBJ2-7; D gene unclear. CDR3 length: 13 amino acids. V gave up 0 bases and J gave up 5 bases, with 8 bases separating them. Looked up from germline, CDR1 is LGHNA and CDR2 is YNFKEQ. CDR3 protein: CASSQELSNEQYF. The CDR3 region has the DNA TGTGCCAGCAGCCAAGAACTCTCGAACGAGCAGTACTTC.

As for this clonotype: One junction end disagrees with the germline gene, perhaps due to a read error. V gene TRBV5-1 combines with J gene TRBJ2-5, with 12 bases matching TRBD2. The CDR3 runs to 16 residues. Germline values: CDR1 SGHRS, CDR2 YFSETQ. The CDR3 coding sequence is TGTGCCAGCAGCTTAGGGGGACTAGCGGGCCAAGAGACCCAGTACTTC. Protein sequence: CASSLGGLAGQETQYF.

The J gene is TRBJ2-3, the V gene TRBV5-1; D gene uncertain. CDR1 and CDR2 from the germline V gene are SGHRS and YFSETQ. Trimming stripped 2 bases from V and 5 bases from J, with 12 bases between. The CDR3 is 14 amino acids. DNA for the CDR3: TGCGCCAGCAGCTTTCTCCCCCCGGGAGATACGCAGTATTTT. Translating gives CASSFLPPGDTQYF.

This CDR3 reads CSARGLSAASTDTQYF. The CDR3 coding sequence is TGCAGTGCTAGGGGTCTTAGCGCGGCTAGCACAGATACGCAGTATTTT. This sequence joins TRBV20-1 and TRBJ2-3, with D tentatively TRBD2 (5 bases). V lost 3 bases, J lost 0 bases, and 16 bases lay in between. The germline CDR1 and CDR2 sequences are DFQATT and SNEGSKA (reference sequence). CDR3 size: 16 residues.

The gene calls are TRBV5-1 and TRBJ2-5, with D uncertain. Germline V CDR1 and CDR2: SGHRS, YFSETQ. The CDR3 contains 13 residues. V lost 4 bases and J lost 5, with 12 bases in between. CDR3 region: CASSGSSSETQYF. The DNA for the CDR3 is TGCGCCAGCAGCGGATCCAGCAGCGAGACCCAGTACTTC.